This T cell receptor beta chain was observed in a study of CD8 T cells in Susac syndrome. RNA was extracted with the RNeasy kit, and a quantity of about 0.45 to 1 ug was reverse transcribed using random hexamers. TCRdb reanalysed the immunoSEQ multiplex PCR reads using MiXCR and keeps one entry per CDR3 protein. Counted here are about 140,000 distinct CDR3 sequences, approximately 94% occurring once; the ten biggest clones make up 0.084%. V was pared by 3 bases and J by 7 bases, with 10 bases of the junction left unmatched. Germline loops: CDR1 KGHSH, CDR2 LQKENI. CDR3 size: 15 residues. V gene TRBV18 combines with J gene TRBJ2-7; 9 bases match TRBD2. Sample: CD4+ T cells from PBMCs. This TCR derives from a human donor in good health. The CDR3 reads CASSPRLASGEEQYF. The DNA for the CDR3 is TGTGCCAGCTCACCGAGGTTGGCTAGCGGGGAAGAGCAGTACTTC. The entire variable domain, with the rest obtained from reference TRBV18 and TRBJ2-7, is as follows: NAGVMQNPRHLVRRRGQEARLRCSPMKGHSHVYWYRQLPEEGLKFMVYLQKENIIDESGMPKERFSAEFPKEGPSILRIQQVVRGDSAAYFCASSPRLASGEEQYFGPGTRLTVT.